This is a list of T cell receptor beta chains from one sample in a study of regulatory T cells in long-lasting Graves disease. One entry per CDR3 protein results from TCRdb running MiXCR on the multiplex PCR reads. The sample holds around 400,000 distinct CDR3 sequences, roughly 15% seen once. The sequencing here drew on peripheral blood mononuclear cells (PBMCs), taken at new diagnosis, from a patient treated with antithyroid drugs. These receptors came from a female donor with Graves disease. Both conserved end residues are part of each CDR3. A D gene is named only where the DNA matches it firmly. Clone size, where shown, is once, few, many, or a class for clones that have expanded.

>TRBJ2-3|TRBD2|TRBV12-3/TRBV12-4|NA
TGTGCCAGCAGCTCCGGGACTAGCGGGAGTTGGGCAGATACGCAGTATTTT
CASSSGTSGSWADTQYF
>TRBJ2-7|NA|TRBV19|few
TGTGCCAGTAGTACCCCCCCGGGTTACGAGCAGTACTTC
CASSTPPGYEQYF
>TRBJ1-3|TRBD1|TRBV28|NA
TGTGCCAGCAGTGGGACAGCTAACACCATATATTTT
CASSGTANTIYF
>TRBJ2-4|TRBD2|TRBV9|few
TGTGCCAGCAGCGGATGGGGGGGTGTGTCCAGCGGGAATATGAACTTC
CASSGWGGVSSGNMNF
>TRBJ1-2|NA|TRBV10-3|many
TGTGCCATCAGTGAGGGGGGCCGAAACTATGGCTACACCTTC
CAISEGGRNYGYTF
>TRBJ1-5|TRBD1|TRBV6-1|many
TGTGCCAGCAGATGGACAGGGTTTGGCAATCAGCCCCAGCATTTT
CASRWTGFGNQPQHF
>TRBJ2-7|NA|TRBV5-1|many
TGCGCCAGCAGCTTGGCACCGCAGAGCTCCTACGAGCAGTACTTC
CASSLAPQSSYEQYF
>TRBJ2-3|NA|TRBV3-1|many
TGTGCCACCGGCCCCGCGGAATACTACACAGATACGCAGTATTTT
CATGPAEYYTDTQYF
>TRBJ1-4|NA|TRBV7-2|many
TGTGCCAGCAGCTTAGGACCGCTTAATGAAAAACTGTTTTTT
CASSLGPLNEKLFF
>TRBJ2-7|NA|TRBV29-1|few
TGCAGCGTTGTACAATCCTACGAGCAGTACTTC
CSVVQSYEQYF
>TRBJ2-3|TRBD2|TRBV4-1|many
TGCGCCAGCAGCCGCACATACCTAGGACTAGCACGTCCAGATACGCAGTATTTT
CASSRTYLGLARPDTQYF
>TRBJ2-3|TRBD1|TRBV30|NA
TGTGCCTGGAGTGAGGGACAGGGCACAGATACGCAGTATTTT
CAWSEGQGTDTQYF
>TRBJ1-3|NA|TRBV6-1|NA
TGTGCCAGCAGTCGACAAGGGTTGGAAGGAAACACCATATATTTT
CASSRQGLEGNTIYF
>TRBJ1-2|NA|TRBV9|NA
TGTGCCAGCAGCGCGAAAGGGTCTCGGCGGGACTATGGCTACACCTTC
CASSAKGSRRDYGYTF
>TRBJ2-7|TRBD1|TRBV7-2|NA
TGTGCCAGCAGCAAGACAGGGGGCTCCTACGAGCAGTACTTC
CASSKTGGSYEQYF
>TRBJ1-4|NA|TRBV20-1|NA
TGCAGTGCGTCGACCGGGGCCCTGGGGGAAAAACTGTTTTTT
CSASTGALGEKLFF
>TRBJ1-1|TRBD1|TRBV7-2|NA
TGTGCCAGCAGCGTAGGGACAGGGGAGGGGACTGAAGCTTTCTTT
CASSVGTGEGTEAFF
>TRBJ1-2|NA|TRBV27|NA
TGTGCCAGTCGGGACGGCGATGGCTACACCTTC
CASRDGDGYTF
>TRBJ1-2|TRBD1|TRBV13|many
TGTGCCAGCAGCTTCAGGGACAGGGGGCTCCCTAGCTATGGCTACACCTTC
CASSFRDRGLPSYGYTF
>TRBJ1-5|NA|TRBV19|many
TGTGCCAGTAGTAAATCAGGCAATCAGCCCCAGCATTTT
CASSKSGNQPQHF
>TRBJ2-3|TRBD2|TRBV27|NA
TGTGCCAGCAGTGCGACTAGCGGACCTAGCACAGATACGCAGTATTTT
CASSATSGPSTDTQYF
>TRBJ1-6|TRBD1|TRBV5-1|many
TGCGCCAGCAGCGGAAAACAGGGGGAAGGGTCACCCCTCCACTTT
CASSGKQGEGSPLHF
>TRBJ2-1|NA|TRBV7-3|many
TGTGCCAGCAGCACCAGCCGGGCGCATGAGCAGTTCTTC
CASSTSRAHEQFF